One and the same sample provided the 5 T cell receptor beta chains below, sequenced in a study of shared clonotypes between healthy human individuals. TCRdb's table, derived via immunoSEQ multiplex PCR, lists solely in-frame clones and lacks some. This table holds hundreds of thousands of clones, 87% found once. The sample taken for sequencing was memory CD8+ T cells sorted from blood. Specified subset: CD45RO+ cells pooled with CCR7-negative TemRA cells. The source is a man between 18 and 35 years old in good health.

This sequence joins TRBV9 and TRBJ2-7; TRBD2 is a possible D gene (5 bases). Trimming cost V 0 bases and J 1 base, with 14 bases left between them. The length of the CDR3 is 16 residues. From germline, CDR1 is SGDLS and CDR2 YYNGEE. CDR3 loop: CASSVGGSLESYEQYF. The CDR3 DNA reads TGTGCCAGCAGCGTAGGCGGGTCACTAGAATCCTACGAGCAGTACTTC.

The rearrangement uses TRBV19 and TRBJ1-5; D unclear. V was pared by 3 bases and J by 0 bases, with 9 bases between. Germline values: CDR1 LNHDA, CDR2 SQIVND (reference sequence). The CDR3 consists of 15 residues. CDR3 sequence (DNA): TGTGCCAGTAGTATGGCACCCTATAGCAATCAGCCCCAGCATTTT. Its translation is CASSMAPYSNQPQHF.

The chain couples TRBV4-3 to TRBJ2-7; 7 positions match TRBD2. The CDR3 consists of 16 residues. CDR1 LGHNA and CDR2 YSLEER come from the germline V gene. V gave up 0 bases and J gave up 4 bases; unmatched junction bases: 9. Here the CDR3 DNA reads TGCGCCAGCAGCCAAGATCATGGGTGGGAGGGTTACGAGCAGTACTTC. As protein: CASSQDHGWEGYEQYF.

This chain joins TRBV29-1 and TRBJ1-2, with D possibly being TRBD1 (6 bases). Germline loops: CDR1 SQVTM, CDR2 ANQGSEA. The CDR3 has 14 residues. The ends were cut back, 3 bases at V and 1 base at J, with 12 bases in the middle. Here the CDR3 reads CSVERDTINYGYTF. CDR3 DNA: TGCAGCGTTGAGCGGGACACGATTAACTATGGCTACACCTTC. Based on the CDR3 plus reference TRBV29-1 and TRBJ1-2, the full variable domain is SAVISQKPSRDICQRGTSLTIQCQVDSQVTMMFWYRQQPGQSLTLIATANQGSEATYESGFVIDKFPISRPNLTFSTLTVSNMSPEDSSIYLCSVERDTINYGYTFGSGTRLTVV.

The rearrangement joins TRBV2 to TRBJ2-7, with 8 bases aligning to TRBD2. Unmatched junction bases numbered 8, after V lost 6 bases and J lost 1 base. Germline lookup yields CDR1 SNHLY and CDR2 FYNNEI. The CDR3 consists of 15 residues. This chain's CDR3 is CASRAGGWPSYEQYF. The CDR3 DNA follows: TGTGCCAGCAGGGCGGGGGGATGGCCTTCCTACGAGCAGTACTTC.